This TCR beta chain was captured by sequencing in a study of T cells in Graves' hyperthyroidism and ophthalmopathy. Note on this clonotype: The antigen is unknown.

Graves' hyperthyroidism showing no ophthalmopathy progression within 18 months was considered stable. Patients aged 18 to 65 with hyperthyroidism were newly diagnosed, with duration under 2 months. Researchers barred patients who had uncontrolled infection, other autoimmune disease, pregnancy or lactation. Findings and caveats of the study: Most thyroid clonotypes expanded above 0.001 appeared in blood too.

RNA transcripts yielded amplified TCR beta CDR3 regions. The study used the HTBI primer set for a first-round RT-PCR of the TCR CDR3. TCRdb used MiXCR to reprocess the multiplex PCR reads, holding one entry per CDR3 protein. The table lists around 300,000 distinct CDR3 sequences, about 15% of them singletons. The sequence was collected from a woman under 40 with Graves' hyperthyroidism. The sequenced material came from blood.

CDR3 residues: CASSQDFGKSAQPYEQYF. The CDR3 coding sequence is TGTGCCAGCAGCCAAGATTTTGGTAAGAGCGCCCAACCCTACGAGCAGTACTTC. The chain links TRBV4-2 to TRBJ2-7; no reliable D call. The CDR3 spans 18 residues. V dropped 0 bases and J dropped 2 bases, with 20 bases sitting between them. Germline V gives CDR1 LGHNA, CDR2 YNFKEQ.